These 23 T cell receptor beta chains were all obtained from the same sample, sequenced in a study of blood T cell repertoires in COVID-19. Assay: immunoSEQ multiplex PCR; the TCRdb copy retains only in-frame clones and omits some. The table includes a few hundred thousand clones, about 91% detected once. Specimen: peripheral blood. The origin of the receptors is a woman aged 50 to 65 with COVID-19, enrolled during active disease.

The V and J genes are TRBV13 and TRBJ1-1; 11 nucleotides agree with TRBD1. CDR1 is PRHDT, CDR2 FYEKMQ, per germline (reference sequence). V trimming: 2 bases; J trimming: 7 bases; junction bases outside the gene matches: 6. CDR3 length: 15 residues. The CDR3 DNA follows: TGTGCCAGCAGCTTACTGGACAGGGGGCTCGATGAAGCTTTCTTT. It translates to CASSLLDRGLDEAFF.

The chain recombines TRBV30 with TRBJ1-5; possibly TRBD1 for D (5 bases). Looked up from germline, CDR1 is GTSNPN and CDR2 is SVGIG (reference sequence). CDR3 size: 18 residues. V lost 2 bases to trimming and J lost 5 bases, with 25 bases between them. The CDR3 region has the DNA TGTGCCTGGAGTCCTCAGACAGTCGCGTATAGCAGGGATCAGCCCCAGCATTTT. Translation gives CAWSPQTVAYSRDQPQHF.

The chain links TRBV24-1 to TRBJ2-3; 12 nucleotides match TRBD2. This CDR3 has 17 amino acids. Germline trimming cut 3 bases from V and 7 bases from J; bases unmatched to any gene: 10. CDR1 and CDR2 (germline): KGHDR, SFDVKD. The CDR3 bases are TGTGCCACCAGTGATCCCACCCGACTAGCGGGGGTAAATACGCAGTATTTT. Its translation is CATSDPTRLAGVNTQYF.

The chain has TRBV10-1 and TRBJ1-2, with D possibly being TRBD1 (6 bases). Germline lookup yields CDR1 WNHNN and CDR2 SYGVQD (reference sequence). The CDR3 extends over 14 amino acids. V gave up 2 bases and J gave up 8 bases, with 15 bases separating them. CDR3 in DNA: TGCGCCAGCAGTGAGACAAACACAGGGAGCGGCTACACCTTC. It encodes CASSETNTGSGYTF.

The chain is built from TRBV6-5 and TRBJ2-3; 11 positions match TRBD1. V trimming: 6 bases; J trimming: 5 bases; junction bases outside the gene matches: 4. Germline V gene data show CDR1 as MNHEY and CDR2 as SVGAGI. The CDR3 is made up of 14 amino acids. The CDR3 reads CASRDRGPQDTQYF. The CDR3 nucleotides are TGTGCCAGCAGGGACAGGGGGCCCCAAGATACGCAGTATTTT.

Concerning this clone: The sample carries other DNA sequences with the same CDR3. The rearrangement uses TRBV11-2 and TRBJ1-1; D unclear. The CDR3 runs 13 residues. Trimming took off 0 bases at V and 1 base at J, with 3 bases between the two ends. Germline-derived CDR1 and CDR2 are SGHAT and FQNNGV. DNA of the CDR3: TGTGCCAGCAGCTTAGAGAGGAACACTGAAGCTTTCTTT. It is translated as CASSLERNTEAFF.

This clone was counted only a few times. The chain has TRBV5-1 and TRBJ1-1; 8 nucleotides agree with TRBD1. Trimming at V came to 4 bases and at J to 3 bases, leaving 8 bases not matched to a gene. The CDR3 totals 15 residues. Germline V lookup: CDR1 SGHRS, CDR2 YFSETQ. CDR3 loop: CASSPQGQVDTEAFF. The DNA of the CDR3 is TGCGCCAGCAGCCCCCAGGGACAGGTTGACACTGAAGCTTTCTTT.

The chain combines TRBV5-6 with TRBJ2-7; 8 bases are a match to TRBD1. Germline loops: CDR1 SGHDT, CDR2 YYEEEE. After removal of 4 bases from V and 3 bases from J, the junction contained 6 bases not matched to a gene. There are 14 residues in the CDR3. CDR3 in DNA: TGTGCCAGCAGCGGAGGGACAGGAAACTACGAGCAGTACTTC. Encoded protein: CASSGGTGNYEQYF.

The chain combines TRBV28 with TRBJ1-2; D is perhaps TRBD1 (6 bases). Deletions cut 10 bases from V and 3 bases from J, with 15 bases between. The germline V gene has CDR1 MDHEN and CDR2 SYDVKM. There are 13 residues in the CDR3. The CDR3 loop reads CATISDRHYGYTF. The CDR3 bases are TGTGCCACCATTTCAGACAGGCACTATGGCTACACCTTC.

The rearrangement joins TRBV2 to TRBJ1-5; unclear D gene. V was cut by 4 bases and J by 3 bases, with 10 bases left in between. Germline V lookup: CDR1 SNHLY, CDR2 FYNNEI. The CDR3 loop spans 14 amino acids. In DNA form, the CDR3 reads TGTGCCAGCAGTGGGTACACTACCAATCAGCCCCAGCATTTT. Translation gives CASSGYTTNQPQHF.

This chain links TRBV24-1 with TRBJ1-1; D remains unclear. This CDR3 region has 12 residues. From germline, CDR1 is KGHDR and CDR2 SFDVKD. V lost 1 base to trimming and J lost 11 bases, with 10 bases between them. The CDR3 DNA follows: TGTGCCACCAGTGATTTACTAGGCGCGGCTTTCTTT. Amino acids: CATSDLLGAAFF.

This clone was counted between two and nine times. Other DNA sequences in this sample translate to the same CDR3. The V and J genes are TRBV6-6 and TRBJ2-7; D unclear. The germline CDR1 and CDR2 sequences are MNHNY and SVGAGI (reference sequence). The CDR3 length is 12 residues. Trimming took 3 bases from V and 1 from J, leaving 4 bases between them. The CDR3 loop reads CASSYSSYEQYF. In nucleotides, the CDR3 is TGTGCCAGCAGTTATTCGTCCTACGAGCAGTACTTC.

This chain joins TRBV5-1 and TRBJ2-3, with 10 bases lining up with TRBD1. Germline V gene data show CDR1 as SGHRS and CDR2 as YFSETQ. The CDR3 covers 16 residues. Trimming at V came to 3 bases and at J to 5 bases, leaving 9 bases not matched to a gene. The CDR3 loop reads CASSYSKTGGQDTQYF. The DNA of the CDR3 is TGCGCCAGCAGCTATTCGAAGACAGGGGGCCAAGATACGCAGTATTTT.

This clone was detected a few times. The V call is TRBV3-1 (or the pseudogene TRBV3-2), the J call TRBJ2-7, with a possible D match to TRBD2 (6 bases). This CDR3 contains 15 residues. CDR1 is LGHDT and CDR2 is YNNKEL in the germline V gene (reference sequence). The V and J ends lost 1 base and 4 bases respectively, with 14 bases between them. CDR3 region: CASSQAVGGGYEQYF. The CDR3 DNA is TGTGCCAGCAGCCAAGCCGTGGGGGGTGGGTACGAGCAGTACTTC.

The V and J genes are TRBV7-2 and TRBJ1-2, with 7 bases identical to TRBD1. The CDR3 sequence is 14 residues long. CDR1 SGHTA and CDR2 FQGNSA come from the germline V gene. The V and J ends lost 6 bases and 8 bases, in that order; junction bases with no gene match: 12. The CDR3 spells CASSLRQGYGGYTF. In nucleotides, the CDR3 is TGTGCCAGCAGTCTAAGACAGGGCTACGGAGGCTACACCTTC.

The rearrangement uses TRBV18 and TRBJ1-2; 8 nucleotides align to TRBD1. Germline V gives CDR1 KGHSH, CDR2 LQKENI. Unmatched junction bases numbered 4, after V lost 2 bases and J lost 8 bases. This CDR3 region has 13 residues. The CDR3 nucleotides are TGTGCCAGCTCACCAGACAGGGGCTGGGGCTACACCTTC. Translated, it gives CASSPDRGWGYTF.

V is TRBV27 and J is TRBJ1-6, with TRBD1 identical over 7 bases. In germline, CDR1 is MNHEY, CDR2 SMNVEV (reference sequence). The CDR3 contains 14 residues. V shed 5 bases, J shed 9 bases, and the junction held 7 bases outside the gene matches. In DNA, the CDR3 is TGTGCCAGCAGTCTGACAGGGAGGAGTTCACCCCTCCACTTT. Translation: CASSLTGRSSPLHF.

CDR3 protein: CATSLAGDPQETQYF. CDR3 sequence (DNA): TGTGCCACCAGTCTCGCGGGGGACCCCCAAGAGACCCAGTACTTC. The chain is built from TRBV24-1 and TRBJ2-5; 7 positions agree with TRBD2. V lost 6 bases, J lost 1 base, and 7 bases stayed unmatched. Germline CDR1 and CDR2: KGHDR and SFDVKD. This CDR3 is built from 15 residues.

In its sample, this clone was seen once. The J gene is TRBJ1-2, the V gene TRBV28; D possibly corresponds to TRBD1 (6 bases). Germline CDR1 MDHEN, CDR2 SYDVKM. The CDR3 loop spans 16 amino acids. Trimming left V 2 bases short and J 6 bases short, with 19 bases between. CDR3 sequence reads: CASSLLIGGRGNGYTF. The CDR3 coding sequence is TGTGCCAGCAGTTTACTAATAGGGGGTAGAGGGAATGGCTACACCTTC.

This chain uses TRBV6-4 with TRBJ1-4; the D gene is possibly TRBD1 (6 bases). The CDR3 length is 15 residues. V lost 3 bases and J 5 bases, leaving 13 bases between the germline ends. Germline V lookup: CDR1 MRHNA, CDR2 SNTAGT. This CDR3 is CASSEGGGANEKLFF. The DNA of the CDR3 is TGTGCCAGCAGTGAAGGGGGTGGAGCAAATGAAAAACTGTTTTTT.

The J gene is TRBJ1-1, the V gene TRBV7-9; perhaps TRBD1 as D (5 bases). V was pared by 0 bases and J by 1 base, with 9 bases between. The germline V gene has CDR1 SEHNR and CDR2 FQNEAQ (reference sequence). The CDR3 length is 15 residues. The CDR3 protein is CASSLASGSNTEAFF. The CDR3 DNA sequence: TGTGCCAGCAGCTTAGCGTCAGGGTCGAACACTGAAGCTTTCTTT. Using reference TRBV7-9 and TRBJ1-1 for the parts outside the CDR3, the full variable domain is DTGVSQNPRHKITKRGQNVTFRCDPISEHNRLYWYRQTLGQGPEFLTYFQNEAQLEKSRLLSDRFSAERPKGSFSTLEIQRTEQGDSAMYLCASSLASGSNTEAFFGQGTRLTVV.

The genes are TRBV11-2 and TRBJ1-1; 8 bases line up with TRBD1. Germline loops: CDR1 SGHAT, CDR2 FQNNGV. The V segment lost 4 bases and the J segment 4 bases; nucleotides outside the gene matches: 14. The CDR3 extends over 17 amino acids. The CDR3 protein is CASSSRNPGTGGTEAFF. The CDR3 region has the DNA TGTGCCAGCAGCTCAAGGAATCCCGGGACAGGCGGCACTGAAGCTTTCTTT.

This chain connects TRBV6-5 to TRBJ1-4; D possibly corresponds to TRBD1 (5 bases). Trimming removed 7 bases from V and 4 bases from J, with 13 bases in between. CDR1 MNHEY and CDR2 SVGAGI come from the germline V gene. The CDR3 is 14 amino acids. The CDR3 nucleotides read TGTGCCAGCAAAACAGGCAGGATTAATGAAAAACTGTTTTTT. It specifies CASKTGRINEKLFF.